These T cell receptor beta chains were read from a single sample in a study of OX40 agonist ivuxolimab in advanced cancers. Sequencing was performed with immunoSEQ multiplex PCR; in TCRdb, only in-frame clones are kept and a portion is missing. Counted here are 70,000 to 85,000 clones, 85% to 95% occurring once; the ten biggest clones make up approximately 10%. The sample in question was CD4+ or CD8+ T cells sorted from blood, obtained in a trial of the OX40 agonist ivuxolimab. The receptors derive from an adult with an advanced solid tumor such as melanoma, head and neck, liver or kidney cancer. Each CDR3 is given with its conserved first and last residue. Fields, in order: V gene, D gene, J gene, CDR3 length, clone size, CDR3 protein, CDR3 DNA. A D gene is named only where the DNA matches it firmly. The listing skips clone size in some rows; elsewhere it reads once, few, many or a size class.

v_gene: TRBV7-6; d_gene: TRBD2; j_gene: TRBJ2-7; len: 15; abundance: NA; CDR3aa: CASSPGLAGGYEQYF; CDR3nt: TGTGCCAGCAGCCCCGGCCTAGCGGGAGGGTACGAGCAGTACTTC
v_gene: TRBV6-4; d_gene: TRBD2; j_gene: TRBJ2-1; len: 19; abundance: NA; CDR3aa: CASSDSGLAGDREGDEQFF; CDR3nt: TGTGCCAGCAGTGACTCAGGACTAGCGGGAGATCGCGAGGGCGATGAGCAGTTCTTC
v_gene: TRBV28; d_gene: TRBD1; j_gene: TRBJ2-3; len: 17; abundance: NA; CDR3aa: CASTDPTWDRVADTQYF; CDR3nt: TGTGCCAGCACCGACCCAACCTGGGACAGGGTTGCAGATACGCAGTATTTT
v_gene: TRBV6-5; d_gene: TRBD2; j_gene: TRBJ2-5; len: 15; abundance: NA; CDR3aa: CASSYSTSGQETQYF; CDR3nt: TGTGCCAGCAGTTACTCGACTAGCGGCCAAGAGACCCAGTACTTC
v_gene: TRBV13; d_gene: NA; j_gene: TRBJ2-1; len: 14; abundance: once; CDR3aa: CASSFSQGLGEQFF; CDR3nt: TGTGCCAGCAGCTTCTCCCAGGGGTTGGGTGAGCAGTTCTTC
v_gene: TRBV5-6; d_gene: NA; j_gene: TRBJ2-7; len: 13; abundance: NA; CDR3aa: CASSGWTLYEQYF; CDR3nt: TGTGCCAGCAGCGGATGGACACTCTACGAGCAGTACTTC
v_gene: TRBV29-1; d_gene: TRBD2; j_gene: TRBJ2-7; len: 13; abundance: NA; CDR3aa: CSASGGSSYEQYF; CDR3nt: TGCAGCGCTTCGGGCGGGAGCTCCTACGAGCAGTACTTC
v_gene: TRBV9; d_gene: NA; j_gene: TRBJ1-1; len: 15; abundance: few; CDR3aa: CASSAFQSRDTEAFF; CDR3nt: TGTGCCAGCAGCGCCTTTCAGAGTCGGGACACTGAAGCTTTCTTT
v_gene: TRBV11-2; d_gene: NA; j_gene: TRBJ2-7; len: 12; abundance: NA; CDR3aa: CASSGDNYEQYF; CDR3nt: TGTGCCAGCAGCGGGGACAACTACGAGCAGTACTTC
v_gene: TRBV27; d_gene: NA; j_gene: TRBJ2-7; len: 14; abundance: NA; CDR3aa: CASSPRGSSYEQYF; CDR3nt: TGTGCCAGCAGTCCTCGGGGTTCCTCCTACGAGCAGTACTTC
v_gene: TRBV19; d_gene: TRBD2; j_gene: TRBJ2-2; len: 18; abundance: NA; CDR3aa: CASSIAKLAEVVTGELFF; CDR3nt: TGTGCCAGTAGTATAGCCAAACTAGCGGAGGTGGTGACCGGGGAGCTGTTTTTT
v_gene: TRBV13; d_gene: TRBD2; j_gene: TRBJ2-7; len: 12; abundance: NA; CDR3aa: CASTLAGEEQYF; CDR3nt: TGTGCCAGCACCTTAGCGGGAGAAGAGCAGTACTTC
v_gene: TRBV15; d_gene: TRBD2; j_gene: TRBJ2-5; len: 16; abundance: once; CDR3aa: CATSRLAGAIQETQYF; CDR3nt: TGTGCCACCAGCAGATTAGCGGGAGCGATCCAAGAGACCCAGTACTTC
v_gene: TRBV13; d_gene: TRBD2; j_gene: TRBJ2-3; len: 15; abundance: NA; CDR3aa: CASSPGGARTDTQYF; CDR3nt: TGTGCCAGCAGCCCGGGGGGGGCTCGCACAGATACGCAGTATTTT
v_gene: TRBV5-6; d_gene: TRBD2; j_gene: TRBJ2-2; len: 18; abundance: once; CDR3aa: CASSLALAGGPGTGELFF; CDR3nt: TGTGCCAGCAGCTTAGCGCTAGCGGGAGGCCCGGGCACCGGGGAGCTGTTTTTT